These 29 T cell receptor beta chains came from one sample sequenced in a study of molecular identifiers for immune sequencing clone quantification. MiXCR, applied by TCRdb to the PCR reads, yields one record per CDR3 protein. In the table there are fewer than 350,000 distinct CDR3 sequences, roughly a quarter of which are singletons. Material: naive CD8+ T cells from blood, with Jurkat cell RNA spiked in. Subset indicated: FACS-sorted CD8+CD4-CCR7+CD45RA+ naive T cells. The receptors shown here come from a human donor in good health. Some libraries in this study had Jurkat cell RNA spiked in.

This clonotype was counted between two and nine times. V gene TRBV4-1 combines with J gene TRBJ1-5; no clear D. CDR1 is MGHRA, CDR2 YSYEKL, per germline. CDR3 length equals 16 residues. Trimming shortened V by 0 bases and J by 0 bases, and 9 bases separated the two germline ends. Here the CDR3 reads CASSQDYGDSNQPQHF. The CDR3 DNA reads as TGCGCCAGCAGCCAAGACTACGGGGATAGCAATCAGCCCCAGCATTTT.

This clonotype was picked up many times. The rearrangement joins TRBV23-1 to TRBJ2-6; no reliable D call. TRBV23-1 is known as an ORF, though its function is uncertain. The CDR3 runs to 17 residues. Trimming took 6 bases from V and 0 from J, leaving 15 bases between them. The CDR3 DNA reads TGCGCCAGCAGCCGGCAAGGTTCTATCTCTGGGGCCAACGTCCTGACTTTC. Translation gives CASSRQGSISGANVLTF.

This clonotype was observed many times. This sequence joins TRBV6-5 and TRBJ2-7; D possibly corresponds to TRBD2 (7 bases). The V end lost 3 bases, the J end lost 6 bases, and 18 bases lay between the germline ends. Germline V CDR1 and CDR2: MNHEY, SVGAGI. The CDR3 runs to 15 residues. The CDR3 DNA reads as TGTGCCAGCAGTTATGCGGGGGCGGGGGCTGGCGAGCAGTACTTC. This codes for CASSYAGAGAGEQYF.

This clonotype was seen a handful of times. The rearrangement joins TRBV2 to TRBJ2-1; D is ambiguous. The germline V and J ends were trimmed by 3 bases and 0 bases, with 9 bases remaining between them. Germline V CDR1 and CDR2: SNHLY, FYNNEI. CDR3 size: 15 residues. CDR3 bases: TGTGCCAGCAGTGAGTTCGGGCCCTCCTACAATGAGCAGTTCTTC. Its protein is CASSEFGPSYNEQFF. Using reference TRBV2 and TRBJ2-1 for the parts outside the CDR3, the full variable domain is EPEVTQTPSHQVTQMGQEVILRCVPISNHLYFYWYRQILGQKVEFLVSFYNNEISEKSEIFDDQFSVERPDGSNFTLKIRSTKLEDSAMYFCASSEFGPSYNEQFFGPGTRLTVL.

This clonotype has at least ten counts. The rearrangement uses TRBV7-9 and TRBJ1-1; D is unclear. The CDR3 is 13 amino acids. Looked up from germline, CDR1 is SEHNR and CDR2 is FQNEAQ (reference sequence). V was cut by 5 bases and J by 11 bases, with 18 bases left in between. In DNA, the CDR3 is TGTGCCAGCAGCCCCGCCTCGGAGAGGAGGGCTTTCTTT. Translation: CASSPASERRAFF.

This clonotype showed up just a few times. The chain recombines TRBV7-9 with TRBJ2-7, with TRBD1 matching 12 bases. The CDR3 is 17 residues long. The junction had 4 bases not matched to a gene; V was cut back by 1 base and J by 0 bases. Germline-derived CDR1 and CDR2 are SEHNR and FQNEAQ (reference sequence). CDR3 sequence reads: CASSLGGQGAFSYEQYF. As DNA, the CDR3 is TGTGCCAGCAGCTTAGGGGGACAGGGGGCCTTCTCCTACGAGCAGTACTTC.

This rearrangement joins TRBV6-5 to TRBJ2-7, with D perhaps matching TRBD1 (5 bases). Germline assignment: CDR1 MNHEY and CDR2 SVGAGI. The V end was cut by 7 bases, the J end by 4 bases, with 20 bases between. The CDR3 runs 15 residues. The CDR3 loop reads CASTKSAGNPYEQYF. The CDR3 bases are TGTGCCAGCACTAAATCGGCAGGGAACCCTTACGAGCAGTACTTC.

This clonotype was recorded at least ten times. The chain has TRBV15 and TRBJ2-5; D is possibly TRBD1 (6 bases). V was clipped by 0 bases and J by 2 bases, with 16 bases between them. There are 17 residues in the CDR3. Looked up from germline, CDR1 is LNHNV and CDR2 is YYDKDF (reference sequence). The CDR3: CATSRDRGLPSQETQYF. The CDR3 nucleotides read TGTGCCACCAGCAGAGACAGGGGCCTCCCCTCTCAAGAGACCCAGTACTTC.

This sequence joins TRBV18 and TRBJ2-1; possibly TRBD2 for D (6 bases). V was trimmed by 0 bases and J by 0 bases, leaving 9 bases between them. CDR3 length equals 16 residues. Germline CDR1 and CDR2: KGHSH and LQKENI. The CDR3 spells CASSPPEGSSYNEQFF. CDR3 bases: TGTGCCAGCTCACCACCGGAGGGCAGCTCCTACAATGAGCAGTTCTTC.

The J gene is TRBJ2-1, the V gene TRBV3-1, with TRBD2 as a possible D gene (7 bases). This CDR3 region has 16 residues. The germline CDR1 and CDR2 sequences are LGHDT and YNNKEL (reference sequence). Trimming shortened V by 0 bases and J by 9 bases, and 18 bases separated the two germline ends. Here the CDR3 DNA reads TGTGCCAGCAGCCAAGATTGGGGGGGCGCATCGAGTGAGCAGTTCTTC. Translating gives CASSQDWGGASSEQFF.

At least ten counts were recorded for this clonotype. The chain carries TRBV7-2 and TRBJ2-5, with 7 bases that match TRBD1. In germline, CDR1 is SGHTA, CDR2 FQGNSA. After removal of 2 bases from V and 0 bases from J, the junction contained 6 bases not matched to a gene. This CDR3 has 16 residues. The CDR3 is CASSLRQGRYQETQYF. For the CDR3, the DNA is TGTGCCAGCAGCTTACGACAGGGCAGGTACCAAGAGACCCAGTACTTC. The full variable domain, rest sourced from reference TRBV7-2 and TRBJ2-5, is GAGVSQSPSNKVTEKGKDVELRCDPISGHTALYWYRQSLGQGLEFLIYFQGNSAPDKSGLPSDRFSAERTGGSVSTLTIQRTQQEDSAVYLCASSLRQGRYQETQYFGPGTRLLVL.

A note on this clonotype: A much bigger clone sits one base away, suggesting this may be a read error. The chain uses TRBV7-9 and TRBJ1-1; 7 nucleotides align to TRBD1. The CDR3 covers 15 residues. J was trimmed by 4 bases and V by 5 bases; bases with no gene match: 10. Germline CDR1 SEHNR, CDR2 FQNEAQ (reference sequence). The CDR3 sequence: CASSARQGKFTEAFF. The CDR3 DNA follows: TGTGCCAGCAGCGCCCGACAGGGAAAGTTCACTGAAGCTTTCTTT.

This clonotype has a handful of counts. The rearrangement uses TRBV5-1 and TRBJ1-1, with 7 bases fitting TRBD1. CDR3 length: 14 amino acids. J lost 6 bases, V lost 4 bases, and 9 bases had no gene match. Germline V CDR1 and CDR2: SGHRS, YFSETQ. The CDR3, as DNA: TGCGCCAGCAGCCTGACAGGGATGGTCGCTGAAGCTTTCTTT. Protein sequence: CASSLTGMVAEAFF.

This clonotype was counted many times. This chain connects TRBV7-9 to TRBJ2-5; D tentatively reads TRBD1 or TRBD2 (5 bases each). Germline V gene data show CDR1 as SEHNR and CDR2 as FQNEAQ (reference sequence). CDR3 length: 13 residues. V lost 3 bases, J lost 5 bases, and 10 bases lay in between. The CDR3 is CASSFSREETQYF. The DNA of the CDR3 is TGTGCCAGCAGCTTCTCCAGGGAGGAGACCCAGTACTTC.

Points on this clonotype: A much larger clone is a single base away; this may be a read error. The CDR3 sequence: CASPRGSRGEQFF. The CDR3 coding sequence is TGTGCCAGCCCCCGAGGGTCGAGGGGTGAGCAGTTCTTC. The chain combines TRBV7-2 with TRBJ2-1; D possibly uses TRBD1 or TRBD2 (5 bases each). The CDR3 has 13 residues. V lost 8 bases, J lost 9 bases, and 17 bases lay in between. Germline V CDR1 and CDR2: SGHTA, FQGNSA.

This clonotype was picked up many times. The chain links TRBV5-1 to TRBJ2-7; 7 bases fit TRBD1. The CDR3 contains 15 residues. V trimming: 4 bases; J trimming: 0 bases; junction bases outside the gene matches: 7. Per the germline V gene, CDR1 is SGHRS and CDR2 is YFSETQ. The chain's CDR3 is CASSLPGQPSYEQYF. The CDR3, as DNA: TGCGCCAGCAGCCTTCCGGGACAGCCCTCCTACGAGCAGTACTTC.

A few counts support this clonotype. V is TRBV24-1 and J is TRBJ2-1; no clear D gene. The CDR3 sequence is 13 residues long. Germline-derived CDR1 and CDR2 are KGHDR and SFDVKD. V dropped 3 bases and J dropped 6 bases, with 8 bases sitting between them. The CDR3 here is CATSDRNCNEQFF. Here the CDR3 DNA reads TGTGCCACCAGTGATAGAAACTGCAATGAGCAGTTCTTC.

This clonotype came up once. The genes are TRBV5-1 and TRBJ1-1; D is undetermined. The CDR3 length is 17 residues. Trimming removed 2 bases at V and 0 bases at J, with 17 bases between. Germline values: CDR1 SGHRS, CDR2 YFSETQ. This CDR3 reads CASSLEAGAYMNTEAFF. In nucleotides, the CDR3 is TGCGCCAGCAGCTTAGAGGCAGGAGCGTACATGAACACTGAAGCTTTCTTT.

This rearrangement joins TRBV28 to TRBJ2-3; possible D gene TRBD2, 6 bases. This CDR3 comprises 18 residues. Germline V gene data show CDR1 as MDHEN and CDR2 as SYDVKM. V dropped 2 bases and J dropped 2 bases, with 20 bases sitting between them. In nucleotides, the CDR3 is TGTGCCAGCAGTTTACTGTTTGGGACTTGCAGTAACACAGATACGCAGTATTTT. Its translation: CASSLLFGTCSNTDTQYF.

As to this clonotype: A much larger clone differs by one base, so this may be a read error. CDR3 in DNA: TGTGCCAGCGGCGAATATAGCAATCAGCCCCAGCATTTT. Translated, it gives CASGEYSNQPQHF. This sequence joins TRBV7-9 and TRBJ1-5, with D unclear. The CDR3 has 13 residues. Trimming cost V 8 bases and J 0 bases, with 8 bases left between them. Germline V lookup: CDR1 SEHNR, CDR2 FQNEAQ (reference sequence). Full variable domain (remainder filled in from reference TRBV7-9 and TRBJ1-5): DTGVSQNPRHKITKRGQNVTFRCDPISEHNRLYWYRQTLGQGPEFLTYFQNEAQLEKSRLLSDRFSAERPKGSFSTLEIQRTEQGDSAMYLCASGEYSNQPQHFGDGTRLSIL.

Concerning this clonotype: This may be a read error, as it is one base from a much larger clone. The conserved phenylalanine or tryptophan is not found at the CDR3 terminus, so this likely reflects a read error. This chain connects TRBV6-6 to TRBJ1-5; D uncertain. Trimming stripped 2 bases from V and 7 bases from J, with 12 bases between. The CDR3 consists of 14 residues. Germline loops: CDR1 MNHNY, CDR2 SVGAGI (reference sequence). CDR3: CASSYLTSGQPQHV. The CDR3 region has the DNA TGTGCCAGCAGTTACCTGACGTCGGGGCAGCCCCAGCATGTT.

The chain carries TRBV27 and TRBJ2-3; perhaps TRBD1 as D (6 bases). The germline V and J ends were trimmed by 4 bases and 5 bases, with 16 bases remaining between them. The CDR3 covers 15 residues. Germline values: CDR1 MNHEY, CDR2 SMNVEV (reference sequence). CDR3 DNA: TGTGCCAGCAGTTCCCCAAGCAGGGGAGAAGATACGCAGTATTTT. This codes for CASSSPSRGEDTQYF.

This clonotype was detected a few times. The chain recombines TRBV7-9 with TRBJ2-1; a weak D match, TRBD1 (6 bases). The ends were cut back, 8 bases at V and 0 bases at J, with 8 bases in the middle. Germline CDR1 is SEHNR and CDR2 is FQNEAQ (reference sequence). The CDR3 has 13 residues. CDR3 loop: CASHRVSYNEQFF. For the CDR3, the DNA is TGTGCCAGCCACAGGGTCTCCTACAATGAGCAGTTCTTC.

DNA of the CDR3: TGTGCCAGCAGCCCCCTCGGGATCCTCTCCTACGAGCAGTACTTC. Amino acids: CASSPLGILSYEQYF. The chain recombines TRBV12-3 or TRBV12-4 with TRBJ2-7, with a possible D match to TRBD2 (5 bases). This CDR3 is 15 amino acids long. V dropped 6 bases and J dropped 0 bases, with 15 bases sitting between them.

To note about this clonotype: This may come from a read error, since a much larger clone is one base off. V and J are TRBV5-3 and TRBJ2-2; 8 positions match TRBD1. TRBV5-3 is treated as an ORF (open reading frame) with a function not yet certain. The CDR3 consists of 14 residues. The CDR3 here is CASSWTGNTGELSF. Here the CDR3 DNA reads TGTGCCAGCAGCTGGACAGGGAACACCGGGGAGCTGTCTTTT.

The chain recombines TRBV23-1 with TRBJ2-3; unclear D gene. TRBV23-1 is identified as an open reading frame with a role that is uncertain. The CDR3 length is 17 residues. Trimming removed 0 bases at V and 5 bases at J, with 18 bases between. In DNA, the CDR3 is TGCGCCAGCAGTCAATCAGGCCAGCTTCCCCTGGGAGATACGCAGTATTTT. Its translation: CASSQSGQLPLGDTQYF.

CDR3 sequence: CASSWGRDYGYTF. The CDR3 nucleotides read TGTGCCAGCAGTTGGGGCAGAGACTATGGCTACACCTTC. The chain carries TRBV27 and TRBJ1-2; possible D gene TRBD1, 5 bases. Germline loops: CDR1 MNHEY, CDR2 SMNVEV (reference sequence). V was shortened by 4 bases and J by 3 bases, with 9 bases between the two germline ends. CDR3 length equals 13 residues.

There are a few counts of this clonotype. The chain joins TRBV20-1 to TRBJ2-7; 9 positions agree with TRBD1. J gave up 4 bases and V 0 bases, and 4 bases lay outside the gene matches. CDR3 length: 14 amino acids. Germline V gene lookup returns CDR1 DFQATT and CDR2 SNEGSKA (reference sequence). Here the CDR3 reads CSARDHDRGYEQYF. CDR3 DNA sequence: TGCAGTGCTAGAGATCACGACAGGGGGTACGAGCAGTACTTC.

This clonotype was seen repeatedly, ten times or more. The chain joins TRBV27 to TRBJ2-6, with D tentatively TRBD1 (6 bases). V shed 6 bases and J shed 1 base, with 10 bases lying between them. Germline assignment: CDR1 MNHEY and CDR2 SMNVEV (reference sequence). CDR3 size: 15 residues. CDR3 DNA: TGTGCCAGCAGGGAAACAGGGTCTGGGGCCAACGTCCTGACTTTC. Translated: CASRETGSGANVLTF.